This T cell receptor beta chain was identified in a study of PD-L1 blockade in urothelial cancer. The table came from immunoSEQ multiplex PCR; TCRdb's copy has only in-frame clones and leaves some out. This sample has 25,000 to 35,000 clones, with 87% found just once. CDR3 size: 14 residues. Trimming cost V 1 base and J 4 bases, with 14 bases left between them. Germline lookup yields CDR1 GTSNPN and CDR2 SVGIG (reference sequence). The clonotype originates from a man aged 45-65 years with urothelial cancer. V and J are TRBV30 and TRBJ2-7, with D tentatively TRBD1 (6 bases). This sample comprised PBMCs, obtained around atezolizumab (anti-PD-L1) treatment. CDR3 in amino acids: CAWSGGRGSYEQYF. CDR3 in DNA: TGTGCCTGGAGTGGGGGGCGCGGTTCGTACGAGCAGTACTTC.